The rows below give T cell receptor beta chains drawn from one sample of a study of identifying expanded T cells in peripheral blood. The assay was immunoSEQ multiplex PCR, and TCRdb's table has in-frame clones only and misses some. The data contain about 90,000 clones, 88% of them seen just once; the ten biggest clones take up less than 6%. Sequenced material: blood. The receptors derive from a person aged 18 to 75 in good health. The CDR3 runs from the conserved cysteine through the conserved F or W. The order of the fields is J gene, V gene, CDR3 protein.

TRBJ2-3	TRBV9	CASSVGGRPNTDTQYF
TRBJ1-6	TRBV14	CASSRTGGASYNSPLHF
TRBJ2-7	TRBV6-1	CASRAFSYEQYF
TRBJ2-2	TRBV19	CASRRDGPKELFF
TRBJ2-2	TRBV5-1	CASSWGTANTGELFF
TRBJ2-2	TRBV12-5	CASGLGGTANTGELFF
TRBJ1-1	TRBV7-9	CASSLVGGNTEAFF
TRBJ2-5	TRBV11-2	CASSTMDRSRETQYF
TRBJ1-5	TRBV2	CASSAEVLNQPQHF
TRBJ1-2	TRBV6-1	CGGGGTGPYGYTF
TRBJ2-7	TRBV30	CAWSGARTDSYEQYF
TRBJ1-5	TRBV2	CASSGGRQGNQPQHF
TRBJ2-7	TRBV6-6	CASRVRQGAPEQYF
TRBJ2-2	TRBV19	CASSPRDSYTGELFF
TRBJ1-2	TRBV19	CASRRQGATYTF
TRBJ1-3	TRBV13	CASSFRGASGNTIYF
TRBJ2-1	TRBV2	CASGSRSYNEQFF
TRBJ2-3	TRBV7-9	CASSFSLTTDTQYF
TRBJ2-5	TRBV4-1	CASSLQSSYREETQYF
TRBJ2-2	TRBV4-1	CASSQSAAGTGELFF